The 5 T cell receptor beta chains in this list originate from one sample, sequenced in a study of coeliac disease. The table came from immunoSEQ multiplex PCR; TCRdb's copy has only in-frame clones and leaves some out. The profile covers some 2,000 clones, with roughly three fifths appearing a single time and roughly 9.2% taken by the ten largest. Specimen: lamina propria lymphocytes from the gut. These receptor sequences come from a woman in her 30s with active celiac disease.

The rearrangement links TRBV4-1 to TRBJ1-1; D may be TRBD1 (5 bases). The CDR3 spans 15 residues. V was shortened by 4 bases and J by 0 bases, with 12 bases between the two germline ends. Germline CDR1 reads MGHRA; CDR2 reads YSYEKL. In nucleotides, the CDR3 is TGCGCCAGCAGCCTGGGGCGGTCCATGAACACTGAAGCTTTCTTT. Its protein product is CASSLGRSMNTEAFF.

The gene calls are TRBV4-2 and TRBJ1-3, with D possibly TRBD1 on 5 matching bases. Germline lookup yields CDR1 LGHNA and CDR2 YNFKEQ. The CDR3 covers 14 residues. Between the trimmed V and J ends, which lost 1 base and 3 bases, there was a span of 7 bases. The CDR3, as DNA: TGTGCCAGCAGCCAAGGGGGCGATGGAAACACCATATATTTT. This codes for CASSQGGDGNTIYF.

This clone was picked up a small number of times. The chain carries TRBV4-2 and TRBJ2-7, with a weak D call TRBD2 (6 bases). The V end lost 8 bases, the J end lost 6 bases, and 20 bases lay between the germline ends. Germline V gene sequence: CDR1 LGHNA, CDR2 YNFKEQ. The CDR3 totals 14 residues. The CDR3 spells CASGSGLLDFEQYF. CDR3 bases: TGTGCCAGCGGATCGGGACTCCTTGATTTCGAGCAGTACTTC.

This clone appeared once. The V and J genes are TRBV2 and TRBJ1-2, with a possible D match to TRBD1 (6 bases). V was pared by 6 bases and J by 4 bases, with 12 bases between. The CDR3 totals 13 residues. Per germline, CDR1 SNHLY and CDR2 FYNNEI. The CDR3 reads CASSGGQTYGYTF. For the CDR3, the DNA is TGTGCCAGCAGCGGCGGACAGACCTATGGCTACACCTTC.

The rearrangement uses TRBV16 and TRBJ2-5, with 7 bases lining up with TRBD2. The CDR3 runs to 16 residues. The V gene end was trimmed by 1 base and the J gene end by 1 base; junction bases not matched to a gene: 6. The germline CDR1 and CDR2 sequences are KGHSY and FQNENV. The CDR3 DNA reads TGTGCCAGCAGCCAATTATTCGGGGGGATCCAAGAGACCCAGTACTTC. This sequence encodes CASSQLFGGIQETQYF.